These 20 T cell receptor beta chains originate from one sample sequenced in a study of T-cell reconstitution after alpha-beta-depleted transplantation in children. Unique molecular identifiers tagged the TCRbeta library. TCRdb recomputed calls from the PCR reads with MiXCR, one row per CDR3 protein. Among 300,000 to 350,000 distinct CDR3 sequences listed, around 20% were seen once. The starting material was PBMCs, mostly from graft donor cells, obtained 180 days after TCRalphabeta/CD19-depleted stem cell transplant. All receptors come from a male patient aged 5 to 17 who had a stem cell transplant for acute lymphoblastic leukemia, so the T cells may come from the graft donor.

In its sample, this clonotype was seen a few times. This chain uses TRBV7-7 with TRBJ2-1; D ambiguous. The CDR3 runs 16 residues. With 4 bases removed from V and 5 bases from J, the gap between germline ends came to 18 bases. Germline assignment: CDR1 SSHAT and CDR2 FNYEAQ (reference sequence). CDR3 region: CASSSHDEFRHNEQFF. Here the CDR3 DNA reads TGTGCCAGCAGCTCCCATGACGAGTTCCGCCACAATGAGCAGTTCTTC.

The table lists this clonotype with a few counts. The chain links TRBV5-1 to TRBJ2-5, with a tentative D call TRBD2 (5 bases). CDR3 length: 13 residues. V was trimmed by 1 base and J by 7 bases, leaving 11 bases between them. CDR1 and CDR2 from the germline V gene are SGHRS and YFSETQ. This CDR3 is CASSLTPAGTQYF. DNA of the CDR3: TGCGCCAGCAGCTTGACCCCGGCGGGGACCCAGTACTTC.

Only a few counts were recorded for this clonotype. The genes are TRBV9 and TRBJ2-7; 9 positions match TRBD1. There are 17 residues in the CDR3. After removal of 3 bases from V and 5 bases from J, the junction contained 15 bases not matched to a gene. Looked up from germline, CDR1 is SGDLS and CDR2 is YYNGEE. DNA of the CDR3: TGTGCCAGCAGCGCCGGACAGGGGCCTATGAGGTCCCACGAGCAGTACTTC. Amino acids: CASSAGQGPMRSHEQYF.

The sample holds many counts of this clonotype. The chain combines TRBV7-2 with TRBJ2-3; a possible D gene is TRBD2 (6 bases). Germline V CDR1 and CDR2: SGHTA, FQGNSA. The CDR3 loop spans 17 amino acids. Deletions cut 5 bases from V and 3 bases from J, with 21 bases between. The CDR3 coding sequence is TGTGCCAGCAGCCGAGCTACTAGCCGGAGAAGGACAGATACGCAGTATTTT. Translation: CASSRATSRRRTDTQYF.

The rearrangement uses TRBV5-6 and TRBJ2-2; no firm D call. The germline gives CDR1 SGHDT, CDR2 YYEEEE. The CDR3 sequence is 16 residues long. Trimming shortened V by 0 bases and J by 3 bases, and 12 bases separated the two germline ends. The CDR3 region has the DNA TGTGCCAGCAGCTTGGCTTCCCAACCTTACACCGGGGAGCTGTTTTTT. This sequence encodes CASSLASQPYTGELFF.

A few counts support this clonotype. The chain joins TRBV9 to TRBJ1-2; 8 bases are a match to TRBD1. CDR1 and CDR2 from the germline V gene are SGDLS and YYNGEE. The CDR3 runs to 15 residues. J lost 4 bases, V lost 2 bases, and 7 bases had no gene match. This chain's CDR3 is CASSVLPTGGYGYTF. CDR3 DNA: TGTGCCAGCAGCGTCCTCCCAACAGGGGGCTATGGCTACACCTTC.

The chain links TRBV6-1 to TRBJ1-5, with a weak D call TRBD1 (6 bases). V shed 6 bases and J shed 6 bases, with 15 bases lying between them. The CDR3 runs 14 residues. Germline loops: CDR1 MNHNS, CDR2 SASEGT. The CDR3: CASRLQGGGQPQHF. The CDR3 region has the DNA TGTGCCAGCAGACTCCAGGGAGGGGGTCAGCCCCAGCATTTT.

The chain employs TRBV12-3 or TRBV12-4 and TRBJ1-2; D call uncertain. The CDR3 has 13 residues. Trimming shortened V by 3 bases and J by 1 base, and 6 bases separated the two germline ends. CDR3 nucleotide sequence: TGTGCCAGCAGTTTGAACAGTAACTATGGCTACACCTTC. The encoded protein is CASSLNSNYGYTF.

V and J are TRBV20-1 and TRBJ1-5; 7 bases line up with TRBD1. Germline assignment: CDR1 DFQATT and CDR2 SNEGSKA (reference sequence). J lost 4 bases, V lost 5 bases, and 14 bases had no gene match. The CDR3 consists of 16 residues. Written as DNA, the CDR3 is TGCAGTGCTCGCTGGGTAAGGGGGCCACAAAATCAGCCCCAGCATTTT. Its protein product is CSARWVRGPQNQPQHF.

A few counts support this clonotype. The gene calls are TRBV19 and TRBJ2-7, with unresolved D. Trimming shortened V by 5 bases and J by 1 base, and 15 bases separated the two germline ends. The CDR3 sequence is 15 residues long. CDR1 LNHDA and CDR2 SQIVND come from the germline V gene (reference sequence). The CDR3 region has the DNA TGTGCCAGTAGTGATGCCGGGTGGCAGTCCTACGAGCAGTACTTC. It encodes CASSDAGWQSYEQYF.

The CDR3 here is CSAPGLADSYEQYF. The CDR3 DNA reads TGCAGTGCTCCGGGACTAGCGGATTCCTACGAGCAGTACTTC. The chain couples TRBV20-1 to TRBJ2-7; 11 bases fit TRBD2. This CDR3 spans 14 amino acids. Germline assignment: CDR1 DFQATT and CDR2 SNEGSKA (reference sequence). After removal of 5 bases from V and 1 base from J, the junction contained 4 bases not matched to a gene.

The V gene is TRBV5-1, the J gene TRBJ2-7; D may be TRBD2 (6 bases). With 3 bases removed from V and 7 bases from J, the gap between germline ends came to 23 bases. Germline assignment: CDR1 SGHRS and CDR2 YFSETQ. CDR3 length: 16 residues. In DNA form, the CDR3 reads TGCGCCAGCAGCTCGGAATCCGGGACTGGCGTAAGAGAGCAGTACTTC. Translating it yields CASSSESGTGVREQYF.

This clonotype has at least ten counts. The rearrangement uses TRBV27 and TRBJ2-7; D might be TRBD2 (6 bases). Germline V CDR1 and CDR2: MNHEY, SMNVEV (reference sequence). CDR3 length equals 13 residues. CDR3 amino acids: CAVAGFESYEQYF. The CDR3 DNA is TGTGCAGTGGCGGGGTTTGAGAGCTACGAGCAGTACTTC.

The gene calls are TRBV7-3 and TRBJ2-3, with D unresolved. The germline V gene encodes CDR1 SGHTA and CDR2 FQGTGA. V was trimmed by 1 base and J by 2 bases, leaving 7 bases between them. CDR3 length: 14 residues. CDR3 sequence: CASSLRLLTDTQYF. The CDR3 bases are TGTGCCAGCAGCTTAAGACTCCTCACAGATACGCAGTATTTT.

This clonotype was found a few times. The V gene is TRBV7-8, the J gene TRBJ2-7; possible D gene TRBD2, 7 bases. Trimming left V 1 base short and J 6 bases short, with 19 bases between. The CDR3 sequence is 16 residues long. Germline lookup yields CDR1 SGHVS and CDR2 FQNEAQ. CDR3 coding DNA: TGTGCCAGCAGCTTAGGGTCCCGGCGGGGGCCCACCGAGCAGTACTTC. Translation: CASSLGSRRGPTEQYF.

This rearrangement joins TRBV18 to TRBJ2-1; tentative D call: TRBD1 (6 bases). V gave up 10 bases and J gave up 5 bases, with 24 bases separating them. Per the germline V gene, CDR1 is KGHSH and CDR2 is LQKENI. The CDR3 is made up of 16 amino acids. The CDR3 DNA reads TGTGCCACCTACGACTTACAACGGGACACCAACAATGAGCAGTTCTTC. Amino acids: CATYDLQRDTNNEQFF.

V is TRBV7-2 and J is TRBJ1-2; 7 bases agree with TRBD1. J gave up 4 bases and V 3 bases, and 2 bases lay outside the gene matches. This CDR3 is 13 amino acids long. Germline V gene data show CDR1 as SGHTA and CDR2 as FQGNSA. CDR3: CASSLTGTYGYTF. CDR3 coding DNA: TGTGCCAGCAGCTTGACAGGGACCTATGGCTACACCTTC. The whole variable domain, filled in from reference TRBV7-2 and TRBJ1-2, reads GAGVSQSPSNKVTEKGKDVELRCDPISGHTALYWYRQSLGQGLEFLIYFQGNSAPDKSGLPSDRFSAERTGGSVSTLTIQRTQQEDSAVYLCASSLTGTYGYTFGSGTRLTVV.

The CDR3 nucleotides read TGTGCCATCAGTGTGGGGGGAGGGCGGTACACTGAAGCTTTCTTT. Amino acids: CAISVGGGRYTEAFF. The V and J genes are TRBV10-3 and TRBJ1-1, with D possibly matching TRBD1 (5 bases). CDR3 size: 15 residues. V was trimmed by 4 bases and J by 3 bases, leaving 15 bases between them. The V gene's germline CDR1 is ENHRY and CDR2 SYGVKD.

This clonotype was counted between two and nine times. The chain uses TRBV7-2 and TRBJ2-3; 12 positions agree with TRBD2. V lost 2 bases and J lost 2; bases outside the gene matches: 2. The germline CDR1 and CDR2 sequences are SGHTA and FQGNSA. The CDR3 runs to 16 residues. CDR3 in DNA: TGTGCCAGCAGCTTACTAGCGGGAGGGATCACAGATACGCAGTATTTT. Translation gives CASSLLAGGITDTQYF.

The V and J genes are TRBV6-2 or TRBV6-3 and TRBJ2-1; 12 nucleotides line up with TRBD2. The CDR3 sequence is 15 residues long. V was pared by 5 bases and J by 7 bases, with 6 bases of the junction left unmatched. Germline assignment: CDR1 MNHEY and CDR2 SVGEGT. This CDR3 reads CASSLSSGRANEQFF. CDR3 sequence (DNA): TGTGCCAGCAGTCTTTCTAGCGGGAGGGCGAATGAGCAGTTCTTC.